These T cell receptor beta chains were read from a single sample in a study of OX40 agonist ivuxolimab in advanced cancers. Repertoires were generated with immunoSEQ multiplex PCR, while TCRdb's copy carries only in-frame clones and drops some. The data show tens of thousands of clones, 65% to 85% seen once. The sample consisted of CD4+ or CD8+ T cells sorted from blood, taken in a trial of the OX40 agonist ivuxolimab. These receptors were obtained from an adult with an advanced solid tumor such as melanoma, head and neck, liver or kidney cancer. Each CDR3 is given with its conserved first and last residue. The order of the fields is D gene, clone size, J gene, V gene, CDR3 protein, CDR3 DNA. D genes are given only for firm matches. Expanded clones get a size class; other rows say once, few or many, or leave the size out.

>TRBD1|-|TRBJ2-5|TRBV4-3
CASSQVYLGQVQETQYF
TGCGCCAGCAGCCAAGTGTACCTGGGACAGGTCCAAGAGACCCAGTACTTC
>TRBD2|-|TRBJ2-3|TRBV19
CASSPASGTPSTDTQYF
TGTGCCAGTAGTCCCGCTAGCGGGACCCCCAGCACAGATACGCAGTATTTT
>-|-|TRBJ1-5|TRBV7-2
CASSPAFQGGNQPQHF
TGTGCCAGCAGCCCGGCGTTCCAGGGAGGCAATCAGCCCCAGCATTTT
>-|-|TRBJ2-3|TRBV19
CASSIRGTGTDTQYF
TGTGCCAGTAGTATACGCGGGACAGGCACAGATACGCAGTATTTT
>-|once|TRBJ2-1|TRBV28
CASSHYNEQFF
TGTGCCAGCAGTCACTACAATGAGCAGTTCTTC
>-|-|TRBJ1-1|TRBV5-5
CASSTDGVGASEAFF
TGTGCCAGCAGCACGGATGGGGTAGGCGCATCTGAAGCTTTCTTT
>TRBD2|once|TRBJ2-1|TRBV5-6
CASSLPRGGRDNEQFF
TGTGCCAGCAGTTTACCACGCGGGGGTCGGGATAATGAGCAGTTCTTC
>TRBD2|once|TRBJ2-1|TRBV4-2
CASSLRQRGSIGEQFF
TGTGCCAGCAGCCTACGGCAGCGGGGGTCTATCGGTGAGCAGTTCTTC
>-|-|TRBJ1-1|TRBV7-9
CASSLVPKMNTEAFF
TGTGCCAGCAGCTTAGTACCGAAAATGAACACTGAAGCTTTCTTT
>-|-|TRBJ2-7|TRBV6-6
CASTFPGRFYEQYF
TGTGCCAGCACCTTCCCGGGAAGATTTTACGAGCAGTACTTC
>-|-|TRBJ1-4|TRBV5-3
CASSYRGGGEKLFF
TGTGCCAGCAGCTACCGAGGGGGAGGGGAAAAACTGTTTTTT
>-|-|TRBJ1-5|TRBV27
CASSPNGSNQPQHF
TGTGCCAGCAGTCCAAACGGTAGCAATCAGCCCCAGCATTTT
>-|-|TRBJ1-2|TRBV7-9
CASSLGRGDDYGYTF
TGTGCCAGCAGCTTAGGGCGGGGGGATGACTATGGCTACACCTTC
>-|-|TRBJ2-7|TRBV28
CASSLESRGYEQYF
TGTGCCAGCAGTTTAGAGAGTAGAGGGTACGAGCAGTACTTC
>TRBD1|once|TRBJ2-6|TRBV11-2
CASSLIGTGAPSGANVLTF
TGTGCCAGCAGCTTAATTGGGACAGGGGCCCCCTCTGGGGCCAACGTCCTGACTTTC
>-|-|TRBJ1-1|TRBV6-5
CATARENTEAFF
TGTGCCACCGCCCGGGAGAACACTGAAGCTTTCTTT
>-|-|TRBJ2-1|TRBV5-4
CASSLLQEEQFF
TGTGCCAGCAGCTTACTACAGGAGGAGCAGTTCTTC
>-|-|TRBJ1-3|TRBV20-1
CSASLGDTIYF
TGCAGTGCTAGCCTAGGAGACACCATATATTTT
>-|-|TRBJ2-7|TRBV7-9
CASSQASGVYEQYF
TGTGCCAGCAGCCAAGCATCGGGAGTCTACGAGCAGTACTTC
>-|-|TRBJ2-3|TRBV7-8
CASSLLPRTDTQYF
TGTGCCAGCAGCTTATTGCCGAGGACAGATACGCAGTATTTT
>-|-|TRBJ2-2|TRBV7-2
CASSFLGGNTGELFF
TGTGCCAGCAGCTTCTTGGGGGGGAACACCGGGGAGCTGTTTTTT
>-|-|TRBJ2-5|TRBV7-3
CASSLRGEWETQYF
TGTGCCAGCAGCTTACGCGGGGAATGGGAGACCCAGTACTTC
>TRBD2|-|TRBJ2-7|TRBV11-3
CASSLGGLAVGGEQYF
TGTGCCAGCAGCTTAGGGGGACTAGCGGTTGGGGGCGAGCAGTACTTC
>TRBD2|-|TRBJ2-1|TRBV4-2
CASSGTRADEQFF
TGTGCCAGCAGCGGGACTAGGGCCGATGAGCAGTTCTTC
>TRBD2|-|TRBJ2-3|TRBV7-3
CASSLTTSGGDTQYF
TGTGCCAGCAGCTTAACTACTAGCGGGGGGGATACGCAGTATTTT
>-|-|TRBJ2-7|TRBV28
CASSYRTYEQYF
TGTGCCAGCAGTTATAGAACCTACGAGCAGTACTTC
>-|-|TRBJ2-4|TRBV20-1
CSAPPLGIQYF
TGCAGTGCCCCACCGTTAGGCATTCAGTACTTC
>-|-|TRBJ1-1|TRBV30
CAWSLRQGLATEAFF
TGTGCCTGGTCTCTCCGCCAGGGGTTGGCCACTGAAGCTTTCTTT
>-|once|TRBJ2-7|TRBV15
CATSRDSGSSEQYF
TGTGCCACCAGCAGAGATTCGGGCTCTTCCGAGCAGTACTTC
>-|-|TRBJ2-7|TRBV11-2
CASSYNRVSSYEQYF
TGTGCCAGCAGCTATAACAGGGTGAGCTCCTACGAGCAGTACTTC
>-|-|TRBJ2-7|TRBV7-2
CASSLGWQGSYEQYF
TGTGCCAGCAGCTTAGGGTGGCAGGGGTCCTACGAGCAGTACTTC
>-|-|TRBJ2-1|TRBV7-3
CASSLSPRNEQFF
TGTGCCAGCAGCTTAAGTCCGCGTAATGAGCAGTTCTTC
>-|-|TRBJ1-4|TRBV18
CASSPPAYPEKLFF
TGTGCCAGCTCACCACCGGCCTATCCAGAAAAACTGTTTTTT
>-|-|TRBJ1-5|TRBV25-1
CASTWQPQHF
TGTGCCAGCACCTGGCAGCCCCAGCATTTT
>-|-|TRBJ1-2|TRBV7-2
CASSLARALYGYTF
TGTGCCAGCAGCTTAGCAAGGGCTCTCTATGGCTACACCTTC
>-|-|TRBJ2-2|TRBV7-9
CASSPQSNTGELFF
TGTGCCAGCAGCCCGCAGTCGAACACCGGGGAGCTGTTTTTT
>-|-|TRBJ2-3|TRBV4-3
CASSQDAFTDTQYF
TGCGCCAGCAGCCAAGATGCCTTCACAGATACGCAGTATTTT
>TRBD1|-|TRBJ2-7|TRBV29-1
CSAGQGRNEQYF
TGCAGCGCTGGACAGGGAAGAAACGAGCAGTACTTC
>-|-|TRBJ2-7|TRBV28
CASGGFYEQYF
TGTGCCAGCGGGGGGTTCTACGAGCAGTACTTC
>-|-|TRBJ2-5|TRBV6-5
CASSYGVAGETQYF
TGTGCCAGCAGTTATGGGGTTGCCGGGGAGACCCAGTACTTC
>-|-|TRBJ2-5|TRBV27
CASSTTVGTQYF
TGTGCCAGCAGCACAACGGTGGGGACCCAGTACTTC
>-|-|TRBJ1-2|TRBV29-1
CSAPGHRGGYTF
TGCAGCGCGCCAGGACATCGAGGTGGCTACACCTTC
>TRBD1|few|TRBJ1-4|TRBV11-1
CASSEDRAGLELFF
TGTGCCAGCAGCGAAGACAGGGCGGGTTTGGAACTGTTTTTT
>-|few|TRBJ2-7|TRBV5-5
CASTQYTLVSSYEQYF
TGTGCCAGCACCCAATACACCCTGGTAAGCTCCTACGAGCAGTACTTC
>-|-|TRBJ2-2|TRBV30
CAAEPESAGELFF
TGTGCCGCTGAGCCGGAGAGTGCCGGGGAGCTGTTTTTT
>TRBD1|-|TRBJ1-4|TRBV6-5
CASRSLDRVEKLFF
TGTGCCAGCAGATCTCTGGACAGGGTTGAAAAACTGTTTTTT
>TRBD1|-|TRBJ2-2|TRBV19
CASRGQGWTGELFF
TGTGCCAGTAGGGGACAGGGTTGGACCGGGGAGCTGTTTTTT
>TRBD1|-|TRBJ1-1|TRBV7-2
CASSFPGTGVTEAFF
TGTGCCAGCAGCTTTCCCGGGACAGGGGTCACTGAAGCTTTCTTT
>-|-|TRBJ1-2|TRBV19
CASSIDGRGGYTF
TGTGCCAGTAGTATAGACGGAAGGGGAGGCTACACCTTC
>-|few|TRBJ2-7|TRBV7-2
CASSLGLGQTGEQYF
TGTGCCAGCAGCTTAGGCCTGGGGCAAACTGGGGAGCAGTACTTC
>TRBD1|-|TRBJ2-6|TRBV7-2
CASSSRQGEGSGANVLTF
TGTGCCAGCAGCTCACGACAGGGTGAAGGTTCTGGGGCCAACGTCCTGACTTTC
>TRBD2|-|TRBJ2-7|TRBV5-1
CASRTSGRLSSYEQYF
TGCGCCAGCAGGACTAGCGGGCGACTATCCTCCTACGAGCAGTACTTC
>-|-|TRBJ1-5|TRBV28
CASRPHEGQNQPQHF
TGTGCCAGCAGGCCTCACGAGGGGCAGAATCAGCCCCAGCATTTT
>-|-|TRBJ2-2|TRBV6-5
CASSATSTTGELFF
TGTGCCAGCAGTGCGACTAGTACGACCGGGGAGCTGTTTTTT
>-|-|TRBJ1-1|TRBV29-1
CSVSRTENTEAFF
TGCAGCGTAAGCAGGACAGAAAACACTGAAGCTTTCTTT
>TRBD1|-|TRBJ2-4|TRBV6-5
CAAGQGNIQYF
TGTGCCGCGGGACAGGGGAACATTCAGTACTTC
>-|-|TRBJ2-7|TRBV11-3
CASSAGPQTQYF
TGTGCCAGCAGCGCCGGTCCCCAAACGCAGTACTTC
>-|once|TRBJ1-1|TRBV5-1
CASSWGVVGGPEAFF
TGCGCCAGCAGCTGGGGAGTTGTGGGTGGGCCTGAAGCTTTCTTT
>-|-|TRBJ2-2|TRBV6-6
CASQRGGRNTGELFF
TGTGCCAGCCAGAGAGGTGGGAGGAACACCGGGGAGCTGTTTTTT
>-|-|TRBJ2-1|TRBV7-3
CASSLDSYNEQFF
TGTGCCAGCAGCCTCGACTCCTACAATGAGCAGTTCTTC